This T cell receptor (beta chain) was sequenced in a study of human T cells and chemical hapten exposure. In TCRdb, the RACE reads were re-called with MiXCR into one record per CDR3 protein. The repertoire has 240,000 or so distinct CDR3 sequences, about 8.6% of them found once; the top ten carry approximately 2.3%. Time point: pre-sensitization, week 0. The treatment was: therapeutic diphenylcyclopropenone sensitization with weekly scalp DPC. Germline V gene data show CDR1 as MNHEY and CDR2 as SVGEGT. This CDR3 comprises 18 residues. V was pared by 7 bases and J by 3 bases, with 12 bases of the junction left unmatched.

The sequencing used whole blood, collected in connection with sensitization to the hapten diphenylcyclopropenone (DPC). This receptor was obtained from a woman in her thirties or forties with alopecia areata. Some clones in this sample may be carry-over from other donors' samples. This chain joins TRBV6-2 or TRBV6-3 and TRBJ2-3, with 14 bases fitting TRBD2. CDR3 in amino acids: CASNEGTSGSFRTDTQYF. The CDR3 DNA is TGTGCCAGCAACGAAGGGACTAGCGGGAGTTTCAGGACAGATACGCAGTATTTT.